This T cell receptor beta chain comes out of a study of beta chain features in type 1 diabetes. Background on the study: Taken together, all samples contributed approximately 110,000,000 examined sorted cells.

The CDR3 is 13 amino acids. The V end was cut by 10 bases, the J end by 4 bases, with 17 bases between. Germline V lookup: CDR1 SNHLY, CDR2 FYNNEI. Expressed TCRB transcripts were sequenced, since all the RNA that had been isolated was reverse transcribed. Clones were read by immunoSEQ multiplex PCR, and TCRdb kept only the in-frame ones, dropping some. Of 500,000 to 700,000 clones in the sample, less than 20% were seen once. Study-level findings and limits: For patients, the naive, central memory and Treg TCRB repertoires appeared more alike than for healthy donors. Equally in patients and controls, shorter templates might have been favored by PCR.

In its sample, this clone was seen a few times. The antigen is unknown. The receptor was isolated from a man between 18 and 35 years old in good health. The chain links TRBV2 to TRBJ2-7, with D maybe TRBD1 (7 bases). Sequences were obtained from naive CD4+ T cells from blood. The CDR3 reads CATSRDRGYEQYF. In nucleotides, the CDR3 is TGTGCCACCTCGCGGGACAGAGGATACGAGCAGTACTTC.